This TCR beta chain was recovered during a study of early T cells in non-severe SARS-CoV-2 infection. TCRdb passed the 5' RACE reads through MiXCR, listing each CDR3 protein once. The table records around 48,000 distinct CDR3 sequences, approximately 13% of them present only once. CDR3 size: 15 residues. The germline V and J ends were trimmed by 10 bases and 0 bases, with 17 bases remaining between them. This clonotype was sampled from an adult who was a healthcare worker with PCR-confirmed SARS-CoV-2 infection or an uninfected control (not recorded which). Sequenced: whole blood. The gene calls are TRBV12-3 or TRBV12-4 and TRBJ2-3; D call uncertain. The CDR3 sequence: CATRGRSSSTDTQYF. The DNA of the CDR3 is TGTGCCACCAGAGGAAGATCCTCTAGCACAGATACGCAGTATTTT.